The next 4 T cell receptor beta chains were all read from a single sample in a study of T cell responses to AZD1222 COVID-19 vaccine. TCRdb's copy holds only in-frame clones and misses some; the assay was immunoSEQ multiplex PCR. Of roughly 150,000 clones listed, around 88% are singletons. This specimen was peripheral blood, taken on day 0 of AZD1222 vaccination. The receptors were sampled from an adult in good health.

This clone has only a few counts. The chain has TRBV19 and TRBJ1-4; 7 bases map to TRBD1. Germline V CDR1 and CDR2: LNHDA, SQIVND (reference sequence). CDR3 size: 13 residues. The junction had 4 bases not matched to a gene; V was cut back by 4 bases and J by 8 bases. The CDR3 DNA reads as TGTGCCAGTAGTACGGACAGGAACGAAAAACTGTTTTTT. Translation gives CASSTDRNEKLFF. Based on the CDR3 plus reference TRBV19 and TRBJ1-4, the full variable domain is DGGITQSPKYLFRKEGQNVTLSCEQNLNHDAMYWYRQDPGQGLRLIYYSQIVNDFQKGDIAEGYSVSREKKESFPLTVTSAQKNPTAFYLCASSTDRNEKLFFGSGTQLSVL.

The chain is built from TRBV7-9 and TRBJ2-3, with D possibly called TRBD1 or TRBD2 (5 bases each). Trimming took 4 bases from V and 9 from J, leaving 20 bases between them. CDR3 length equals 15 residues. CDR1 is SEHNR, CDR2 FQNEAQ, per germline (reference sequence). For the CDR3, the DNA is TGTGCCAGCAGCTACGACGGGTGGGACCTCGGGACGCAGTATTTT. It encodes CASSYDGWDLGTQYF.

The sample holds one count of this clone. The chain links TRBV29-1 to TRBJ2-7; 8 bases map to TRBD1. V lost 4 bases and J lost 4; bases outside the gene matches: 6. The CDR3 is made up of 13 amino acids. In germline, CDR1 is SQVTM, CDR2 ANQGSEA. CDR3 sequence (DNA): TGCAGCGTTGCCCAGGGGGCGCTATACGAGCAGTACTTC. This translates into CSVAQGALYEQYF.

The CDR3: CAWSVWTGGPNTEAFF. The CDR3 coding sequence is TGTGCCTGGAGTGTCTGGACAGGGGGCCCGAACACTGAAGCTTTCTTT. The chain employs TRBV30 and TRBJ1-1, with 11 bases matching TRBD1. Trimming at V came to 0 bases and at J to 1 base, leaving 4 bases not matched to a gene. This CDR3 contains 16 residues. CDR1 is GTSNPN and CDR2 is SVGIG in the germline V gene (reference sequence). Based on the CDR3 plus reference TRBV30 and TRBJ1-1, the full variable domain is SQTIHQWPATLVQPVGSPLSLECTVEGTSNPNLYWYRQAAGRGLQLLFYSVGIGQISSEVPQNLSASRPQDRQFILSSKKLLLSDSGFYLCAWSVWTGGPNTEAFFGQGTRLTVV.